These 17 T cell receptor beta chains share one sample of origin, sequenced in a study of cytomegalovirus exposure and HLA in healthy donors (dated by TCRdb to about 2017). Library preparation was by the immunoSEQ multiplex PCR assay. For the multiplex PCR, a mixture combining 60 forward primers for TCR Vbeta segments and 13 reverse primers for TCR Jbeta segments was used. In its TCRdb copy, this immuneACCESS table keeps in-frame sequences only and misses some clones. Where compared with another copy, unresolved V genes explain less than half of these, and the others have no known cause. The sample has around 97,000 clones on record. 3.5% of the sample belongs to the ten largest clones. The sample taken for sequencing was PBMCs. All receptors derive from a man in his forties in good health and CMV-seronegative.

V is TRBV6-1 and J is TRBJ1-5, with 7 positions matching TRBD1. This CDR3 contains 15 residues. Germline V gives CDR1 MNHNS, CDR2 SASEGT. V shed 5 bases and J 4 bases; nucleotides not matched to a gene: 8. The CDR3 coding sequence is TGTGCCAGCAGTCCCCAGGGGGAGGAAAATCAGCCCCAGCATTTT. This gives the protein CASSPQGEENQPQHF.

V gene TRBV30 combines with J gene TRBJ1-2; D gene ambiguous. The CDR3 is 15 amino acids. The germline CDR1 and CDR2 sequences are GTSNPN and SVGIG (reference sequence). The V gene lost 0 bases and the J gene lost 0 bases, with 11 bases spanning the gap. The CDR3 bases are TGTGCCTGGAGTGTACTCCAGGATCCTAACTATGGCTACACCTTC. Translating gives CAWSVLQDPNYGYTF.

The chain has TRBV28 and TRBJ1-3, with D possibly TRBD1 on 6 matching bases. Trimming took off 6 bases at V and 4 bases at J, with 19 bases between the two ends. Germline CDR1 is MDHEN and CDR2 is SYDVKM. The CDR3 has 16 amino acids. CDR3 region: CASSPHTGLSGNTIYF. The CDR3 DNA reads as TGTGCCAGCAGCCCTCACACAGGGTTAAGCGGAAACACCATATATTTT. The variable domain in full, with the rest retrieved from reference TRBV28 and TRBJ1-3, is DVKVTQSSRYLVKRTGEKVFLECVQDMDHENMFWYRQDPGLGLRLIYFSYDVKMKEKGDIPEGYSVSREKKERFSLILESASTNQTSMYLCASSPHTGLSGNTIYFGEGSWLTVV.

V usage is TRBV7-2 and J usage is TRBJ2-1; 9 bases fit TRBD1. Germline V gene data show CDR1 as SGHTA and CDR2 as FQGNSA. CDR3 size: 13 residues. V was pared by 8 bases and J by 9 bases, with 8 bases of the junction left unmatched. The CDR3 protein is CASDRDRVGEQFF. The CDR3 bases are TGTGCCAGCGATCGGGACAGGGTTGGTGAGCAGTTCTTC.

A remark on this clone: This CDR3 is also generated by other DNA sequences in the sample. The chain is built from TRBV29-1 and TRBJ2-4; possible D gene TRBD1, 6 bases. The germline gives CDR1 SQVTM, CDR2 ANQGSEA. The V gene lost 2 bases and the J gene lost 0 bases, with 11 bases spanning the gap. The CDR3 covers 15 residues. CDR3 nucleotide sequence: TGCAGCGTTGAATTGGGGGCGCGAGCCAAAAACATTCAGTACTTC. Translated: CSVELGARAKNIQYF. Full variable domain (remainder filled in from reference TRBV29-1 and TRBJ2-4): SAVISQKPSRDICQRGTSLTIQCQVDSQVTMMFWYRQQPGQSLTLIATANQGSEATYESGFVIDKFPISRPNLTFSTLTVSNMSPEDSSIYLCSVELGARAKNIQYFGAGTRLSVL.

The chain employs TRBV6-5 and TRBJ1-1; 7 bases agree with TRBD1. The V gene's germline CDR1 is MNHEY and CDR2 SVGAGI. The J segment lost 4 bases and the V segment lost 2 bases, leaving 4 bases of the junction unmatched. The CDR3 loop spans 14 amino acids. DNA for the CDR3: TGTGCCAGCAGTTACACAGGGGTTGGCACTGAAGCTTTCTTT. Its translation: CASSYTGVGTEAFF.

This chain uses TRBV6-5 with TRBJ2-5; the D gene is possibly TRBD2 (5 bases). CDR3 length: 15 residues. Trimming shortened V by 7 bases and J by 5 bases, and 20 bases separated the two germline ends. Germline values: CDR1 MNHEY, CDR2 SVGAGI. This CDR3 is CASTPISGKTETQYF. CDR3 nucleotide sequence: TGTGCCAGCACTCCCATATCGGGAAAGACGGAGACCCAGTACTTC.

The genes are TRBV4-1 and TRBJ2-7, with D possibly TRBD2 on 5 matching bases. V was shortened by 1 base and J by 0 bases, with 7 bases between the two germline ends. The CDR3 length is 14 residues. Germline lookup yields CDR1 MGHRA and CDR2 YSYEKL. DNA of the CDR3: TGCGCCAGCAGCCAAGTGGGGAGCTCCTACGAGCAGTACTTC. Its translation: CASSQVGSSYEQYF.

J is TRBJ2-3 and V is TRBV29-1; 10 nucleotides match TRBD2. With V trimmed by 5 bases and J by 2 bases, 7 bases remained unmatched. Germline CDR1 SQVTM, CDR2 ANQGSEA. The CDR3 has 15 amino acids. In DNA form, the CDR3 reads TGCAGCGTTATGGGGACTAGCGAGATCACAGATACGCAGTATTTT. Its translation: CSVMGTSEITDTQYF.

The chain is built from TRBV29-1 and TRBJ2-3, with TRBD2 matching over 7 bases. Germline V gene data show CDR1 as SQVTM and CDR2 as ANQGSEA. The CDR3 is 11 amino acids. Trimming removed 5 bases from V and 5 bases from J; junction bases left unmatched: 1. The DNA for the CDR3 is TGCAGCGTTTCGGGAGGAGATACGCAGTATTTT. Encoded protein: CSVSGGDTQYF.

The rearrangement joins TRBV29-1 to TRBJ1-2; D may be TRBD1 (6 bases). The CDR3 spans 12 residues. Germline-derived CDR1 and CDR2 are SQVTM and ANQGSEA. Between the trimmed V and J ends, which lost 2 bases and 5 bases, there was a span of 9 bases. CDR3 residues: CSVEWQGYGYTF. The CDR3 nucleotides are TGCAGCGTTGAATGGCAGGGGTATGGCTACACCTTC.

The chain recombines TRBV7-9 with TRBJ2-3; possibly TRBD1 for D (5 bases). The CDR3 extends over 16 amino acids. Germline CDR1 is SEHNR and CDR2 is FQNEAQ (reference sequence). Trimming took off 5 bases at V and 0 bases at J, with 15 bases between the two ends. The CDR3 sequence: CASSPGHTISTDTQYF. CDR3 sequence (DNA): TGTGCCAGCAGCCCCGGACACACTATTAGCACAGATACGCAGTATTTT.

The genes are TRBV4-3 and TRBJ1-4; D is unresolved. The V end lost 0 bases, the J end lost 8 bases, and 16 bases lay between the germline ends. The CDR3 consists of 16 residues. Germline V gene lookup returns CDR1 LGHNA and CDR2 YSLEER. For the CDR3, the DNA is TGCGCCAGCAGCCAAGAAACCGGAGGACGAGGGGAAAAACTGTTTTTT. Protein sequence: CASSQETGGRGEKLFF.

The chain combines TRBV7-6 with TRBJ2-2; 12 bases are shared with TRBD2. V lost 5 bases and J lost 3; bases outside the gene matches: 1. CDR3 length: 15 residues. Germline V gene sequence: CDR1 SGHVS, CDR2 FNYEAQ. CDR3: CASSRLAGDTGELFF. Written as DNA, the CDR3 is TGTGCCAGCAGCCGACTAGCGGGAGACACCGGGGAGCTGTTTTTT.

The gene calls are TRBV7-9 and TRBJ2-2; unclear D gene. The germline gives CDR1 SEHNR, CDR2 FQNEAQ (reference sequence). This CDR3 is built from 18 residues. V was shortened by 5 bases and J by 3 bases, with 22 bases between the two germline ends. The CDR3 coding sequence is TGTGCCAGCAGCAAAGTGGGCAGACCGAGTCCAGACACCGGGGAGCTGTTTTTT. Its translation is CASSKVGRPSPDTGELFF.

CDR3 coding DNA: TGCGCCAGCAGCCAACCAAACCTGGGGGGGGGACCCCAAGAGACCCAGTACTTC. Amino acids: CASSQPNLGGGPQETQYF. J is TRBJ2-5 and V is TRBV4-3; 7 positions match TRBD2. Trimming removed 2 bases from V and 1 base from J; junction bases left unmatched: 13. The length of the CDR3 is 18 residues. Per germline, CDR1 LGHNA and CDR2 YSLEER.

The chain recombines TRBV11-2 with TRBJ1-1; D might be TRBD1 (6 bases). Germline V lookup: CDR1 SGHAT, CDR2 FQNNGV. The CDR3 has 14 residues. Trimming took 5 bases from V and 1 from J, leaving 11 bases between them. CDR3 loop: CASSVLQGNTEAFF. CDR3 bases: TGTGCCAGCAGCGTACTACAGGGGAACACTGAAGCTTTCTTT.